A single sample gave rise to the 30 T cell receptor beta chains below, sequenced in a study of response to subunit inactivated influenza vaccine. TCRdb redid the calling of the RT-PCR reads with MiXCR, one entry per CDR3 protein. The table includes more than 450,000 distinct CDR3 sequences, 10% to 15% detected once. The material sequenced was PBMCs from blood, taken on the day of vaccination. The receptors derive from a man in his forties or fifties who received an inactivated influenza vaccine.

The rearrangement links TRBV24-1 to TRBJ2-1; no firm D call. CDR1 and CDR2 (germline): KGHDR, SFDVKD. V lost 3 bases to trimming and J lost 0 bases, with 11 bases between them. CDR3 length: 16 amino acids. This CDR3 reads CATSDPTESSYNEQFF. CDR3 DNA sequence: TGTGCCACCAGTGATCCAACGGAGAGCTCCTACAATGAGCAGTTCTTC.

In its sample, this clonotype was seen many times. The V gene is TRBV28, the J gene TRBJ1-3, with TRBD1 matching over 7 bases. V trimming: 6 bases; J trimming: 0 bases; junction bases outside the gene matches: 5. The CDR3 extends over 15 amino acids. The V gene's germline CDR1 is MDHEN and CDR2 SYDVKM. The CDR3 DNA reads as TGTGCCAGCAGGTCGGGACAGAACTCTGGAAACACCATATATTTT. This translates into CASRSGQNSGNTIYF.

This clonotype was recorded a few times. In DNA form, the CDR3 reads TGTGCCAGCGAAGGCCGAACTAGCGAGGACTCCTACGAGCAGTACTTC. This translates into CASEGRTSEDSYEQYF. The rearrangement joins TRBV2 to TRBJ2-7; 7 positions agree with TRBD2. The CDR3 runs to 16 residues. The trim removed 8 bases at V and 0 bases at J, leaving 13 bases unmatched. The germline CDR1 and CDR2 sequences are SNHLY and FYNNEI.

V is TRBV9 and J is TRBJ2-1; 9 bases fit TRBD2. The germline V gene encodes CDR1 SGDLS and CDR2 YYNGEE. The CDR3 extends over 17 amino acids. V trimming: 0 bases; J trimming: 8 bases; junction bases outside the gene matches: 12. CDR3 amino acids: CASSVVPIAGVGDEQFF. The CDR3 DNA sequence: TGTGCCAGCAGCGTAGTGCCGATAGCGGGAGTTGGGGATGAGCAGTTCTTC.

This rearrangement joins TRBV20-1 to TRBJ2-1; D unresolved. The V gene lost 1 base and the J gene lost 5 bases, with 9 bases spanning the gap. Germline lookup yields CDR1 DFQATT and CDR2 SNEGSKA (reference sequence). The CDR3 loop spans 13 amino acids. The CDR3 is CSARVPGDNEQFF. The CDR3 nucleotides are TGCAGTGCTAGAGTCCCCGGAGACAATGAGCAGTTCTTC.

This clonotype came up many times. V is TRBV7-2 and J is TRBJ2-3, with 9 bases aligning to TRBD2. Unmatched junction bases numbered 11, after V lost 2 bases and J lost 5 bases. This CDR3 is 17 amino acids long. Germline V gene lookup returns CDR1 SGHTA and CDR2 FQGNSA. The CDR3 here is CASSLSFRGREGDTQYF. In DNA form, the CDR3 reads TGTGCCAGCAGCTTATCATTTCGCGGGAGGGAGGGAGATACGCAGTATTTT.

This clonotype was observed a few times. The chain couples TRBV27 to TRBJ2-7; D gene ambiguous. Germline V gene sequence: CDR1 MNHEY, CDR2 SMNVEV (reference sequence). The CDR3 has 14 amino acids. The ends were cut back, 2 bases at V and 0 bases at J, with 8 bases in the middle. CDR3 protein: CASSLEDGSYEQYF. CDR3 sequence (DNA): TGTGCCAGCAGTTTAGAGGACGGCTCCTACGAGCAGTACTTC.

CDR3 region: CSARDPMNTEAFF. The CDR3 nucleotides read TGCAGTGCCAGGGACCCCATGAACACTGAAGCTTTCTTT. This chain uses TRBV20-1 with TRBJ1-1; perhaps TRBD1 as D (5 bases). The CDR3 runs to 13 residues. CDR1 is DFQATT and CDR2 is SNEGSKA in the germline V gene (reference sequence). The germline V and J ends were trimmed by 6 bases and 0 bases, with 11 bases remaining between them.

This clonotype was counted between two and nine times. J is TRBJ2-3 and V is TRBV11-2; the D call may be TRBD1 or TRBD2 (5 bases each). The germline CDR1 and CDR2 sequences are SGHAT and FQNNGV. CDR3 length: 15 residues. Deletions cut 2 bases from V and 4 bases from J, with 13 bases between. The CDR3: CASSLRGDNADTQYF. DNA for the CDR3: TGTGCCAGCAGCTTAAGAGGGGATAACGCAGATACGCAGTATTTT.

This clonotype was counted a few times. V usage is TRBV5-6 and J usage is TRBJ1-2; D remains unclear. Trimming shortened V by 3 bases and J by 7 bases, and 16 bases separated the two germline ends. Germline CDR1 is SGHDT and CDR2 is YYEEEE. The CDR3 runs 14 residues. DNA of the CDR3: TGTGCCAGCAGCTCTGGGCCAAAAGGCAGTGGCTACACCTTC. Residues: CASSSGPKGSGYTF.

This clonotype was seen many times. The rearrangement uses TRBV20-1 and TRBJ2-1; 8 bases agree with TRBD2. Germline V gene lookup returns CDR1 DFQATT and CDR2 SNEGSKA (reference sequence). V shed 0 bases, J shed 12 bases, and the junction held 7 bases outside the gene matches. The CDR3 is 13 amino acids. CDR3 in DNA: TGCAGTGCTAGAGATGGGAGCGGGGGTAGGCAGTTCTTC. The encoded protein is CSARDGSGGRQFF.

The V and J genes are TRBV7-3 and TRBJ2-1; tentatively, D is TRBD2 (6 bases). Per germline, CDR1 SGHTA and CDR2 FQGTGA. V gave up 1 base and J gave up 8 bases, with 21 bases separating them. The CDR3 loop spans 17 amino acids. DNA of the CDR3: TGTGCCAGCAGCTTAAGGGGAGGAATCTTTTGGTCGGATGAGCAGTTCTTC. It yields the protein CASSLRGGIFWSDEQFF. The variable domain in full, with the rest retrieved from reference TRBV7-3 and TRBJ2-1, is GAGVSQTPSNKVTEKGKYVELRCDPISGHTALYWYRQSLGQGPEFLIYFQGTGAADDSGLPNDRFFAVRPEGSVSTLKIQRTERGDSAVYLCASSLRGGIFWSDEQFFGPGTRLTVL.

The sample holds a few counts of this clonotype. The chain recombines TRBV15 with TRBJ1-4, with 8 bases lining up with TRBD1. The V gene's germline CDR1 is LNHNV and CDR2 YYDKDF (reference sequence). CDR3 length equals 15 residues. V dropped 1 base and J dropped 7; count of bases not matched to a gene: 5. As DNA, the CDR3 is TGTGCCACCAGCAGAGCAACCGACAGGGGTGAAAAACTGTTTTTT. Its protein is CATSRATDRGEKLFF.

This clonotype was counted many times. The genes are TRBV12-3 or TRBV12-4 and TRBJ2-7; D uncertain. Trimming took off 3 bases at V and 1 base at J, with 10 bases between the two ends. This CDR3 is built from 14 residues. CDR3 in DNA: TGTGCCAGCAGTTTTAGCAGTGGATCCTACGAGCAGTACTTC. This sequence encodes CASSFSSGSYEQYF.

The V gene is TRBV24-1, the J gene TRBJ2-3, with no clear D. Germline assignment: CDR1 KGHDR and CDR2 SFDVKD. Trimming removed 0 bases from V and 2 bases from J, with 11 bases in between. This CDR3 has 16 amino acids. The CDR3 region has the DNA TGTGCCACCAGTGATTTGGGCTCGTTAAACACAGATACGCAGTATTTT. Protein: CATSDLGSLNTDTQYF.

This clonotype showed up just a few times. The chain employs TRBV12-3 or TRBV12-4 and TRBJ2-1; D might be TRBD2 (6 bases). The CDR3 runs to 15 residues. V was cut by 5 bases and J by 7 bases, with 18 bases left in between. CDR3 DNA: TGTGCCAGCAGTCCTCTCGCGGGGACGGTAAATGAGCAGTTCTTC. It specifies CASSPLAGTVNEQFF.

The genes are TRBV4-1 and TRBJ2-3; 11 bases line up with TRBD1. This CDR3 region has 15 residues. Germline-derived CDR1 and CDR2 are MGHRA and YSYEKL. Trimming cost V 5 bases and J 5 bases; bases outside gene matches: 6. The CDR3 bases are TGCGCCAGCAGCAAGGACAGGGGGCCGATAGATACGCAGTATTTT. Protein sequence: CASSKDRGPIDTQYF.

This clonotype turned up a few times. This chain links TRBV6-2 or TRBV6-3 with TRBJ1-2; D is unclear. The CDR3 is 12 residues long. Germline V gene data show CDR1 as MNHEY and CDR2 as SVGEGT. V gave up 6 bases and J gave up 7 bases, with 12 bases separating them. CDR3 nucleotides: TGTGCCAGCAGAAAAAGCGGGAGTGGCTACACCTTC. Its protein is CASRKSGSGYTF.

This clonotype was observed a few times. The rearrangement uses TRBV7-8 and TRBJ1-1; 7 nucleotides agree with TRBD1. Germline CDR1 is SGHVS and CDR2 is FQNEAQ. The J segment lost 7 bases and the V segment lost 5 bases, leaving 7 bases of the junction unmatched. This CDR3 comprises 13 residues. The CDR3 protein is CASSHGTEDEAFF. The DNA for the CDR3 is TGTGCCAGCAGCCACGGGACAGAGGATGAAGCTTTCTTT.

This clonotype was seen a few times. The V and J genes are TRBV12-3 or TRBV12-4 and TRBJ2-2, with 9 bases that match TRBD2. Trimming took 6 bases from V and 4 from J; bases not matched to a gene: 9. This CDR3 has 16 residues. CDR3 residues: CASSQKRGVFTGELFF. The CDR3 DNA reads TGTGCCAGCAGCCAGAAGCGGGGGGTCTTCACCGGGGAGCTGTTTTTT.

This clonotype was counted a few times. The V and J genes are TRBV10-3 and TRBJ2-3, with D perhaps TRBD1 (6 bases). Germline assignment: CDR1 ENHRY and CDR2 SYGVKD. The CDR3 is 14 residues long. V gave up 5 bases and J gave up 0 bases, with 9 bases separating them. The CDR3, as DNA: TGTGCCATCAGTAGAACAGGGAGCACAGATACGCAGTATTTT. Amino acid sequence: CAISRTGSTDTQYF.

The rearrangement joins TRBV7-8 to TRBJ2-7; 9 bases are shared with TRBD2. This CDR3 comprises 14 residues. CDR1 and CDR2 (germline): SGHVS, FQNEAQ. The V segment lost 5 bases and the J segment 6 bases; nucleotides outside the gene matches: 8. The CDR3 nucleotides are TGTGCCAGCAGCGCGGGACTAGCCTCGGGCGAGCAGTACTTC. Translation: CASSAGLASGEQYF.

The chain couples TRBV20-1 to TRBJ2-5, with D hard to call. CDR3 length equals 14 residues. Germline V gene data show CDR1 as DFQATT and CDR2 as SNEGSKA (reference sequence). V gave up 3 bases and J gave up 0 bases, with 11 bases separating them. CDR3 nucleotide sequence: TGCAGTGCTAGGAAGAGGAGCCACCAAGAGACCCAGTACTTC. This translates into CSARKRSHQETQYF.

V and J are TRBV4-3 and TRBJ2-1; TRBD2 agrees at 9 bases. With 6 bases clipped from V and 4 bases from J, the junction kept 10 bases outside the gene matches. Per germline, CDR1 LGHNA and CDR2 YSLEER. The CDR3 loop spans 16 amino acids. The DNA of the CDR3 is TGCGCCAGCAGTCCCAACGCGGCGGGAGGGTACAATGAGCAGTTCTTC. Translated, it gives CASSPNAAGGYNEQFF.

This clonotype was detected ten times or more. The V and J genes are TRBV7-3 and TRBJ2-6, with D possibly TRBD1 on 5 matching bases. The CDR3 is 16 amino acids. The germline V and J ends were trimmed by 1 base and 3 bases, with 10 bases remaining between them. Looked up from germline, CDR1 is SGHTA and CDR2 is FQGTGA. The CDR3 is CASSLSTGRGANVLTF. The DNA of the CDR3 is TGTGCCAGCAGCTTAAGTACAGGCCGTGGGGCCAACGTCCTGACTTTC.

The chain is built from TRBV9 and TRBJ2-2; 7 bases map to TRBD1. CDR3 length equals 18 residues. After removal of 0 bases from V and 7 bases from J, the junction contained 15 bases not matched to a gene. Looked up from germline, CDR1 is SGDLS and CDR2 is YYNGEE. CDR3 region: CASSVATSGRGINGELFF. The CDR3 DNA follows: TGTGCCAGCAGCGTAGCTACGTCCGGCAGGGGGATCAACGGGGAGCTGTTTTTT.

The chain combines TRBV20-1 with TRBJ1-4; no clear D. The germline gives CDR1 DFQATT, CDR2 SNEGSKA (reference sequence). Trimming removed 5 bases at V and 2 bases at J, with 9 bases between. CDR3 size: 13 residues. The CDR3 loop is CSAFIGTNEKLFF. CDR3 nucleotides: TGCAGTGCTTTTATCGGGACTAATGAAAAACTGTTTTTT.

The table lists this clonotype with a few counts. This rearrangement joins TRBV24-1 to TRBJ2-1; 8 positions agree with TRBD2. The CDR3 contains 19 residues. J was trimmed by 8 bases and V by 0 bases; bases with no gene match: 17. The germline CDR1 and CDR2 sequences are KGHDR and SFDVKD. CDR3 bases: TGTGCCACCAGTGATTTGAGCCGGGCGGGAGGAACGGACCGTGATGAGCAGTTCTTC. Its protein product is CATSDLSRAGGTDRDEQFF.

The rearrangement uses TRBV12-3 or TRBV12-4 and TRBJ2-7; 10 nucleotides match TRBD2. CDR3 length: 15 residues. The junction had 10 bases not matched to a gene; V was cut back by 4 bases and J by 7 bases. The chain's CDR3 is CASSSTSGSPREQYF. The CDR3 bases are TGTGCCAGCAGTTCGACTAGCGGGTCCCCTAGAGAGCAGTACTTC.

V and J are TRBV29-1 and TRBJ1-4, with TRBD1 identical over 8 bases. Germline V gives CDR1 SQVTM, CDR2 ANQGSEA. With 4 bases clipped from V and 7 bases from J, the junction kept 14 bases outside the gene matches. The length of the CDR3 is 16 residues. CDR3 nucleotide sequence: TGCAGCGTTGTCGGGGCAGGGGGCCCGGCGGGTGAAAAACTGTTTTTT. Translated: CSVVGAGGPAGEKLFF.